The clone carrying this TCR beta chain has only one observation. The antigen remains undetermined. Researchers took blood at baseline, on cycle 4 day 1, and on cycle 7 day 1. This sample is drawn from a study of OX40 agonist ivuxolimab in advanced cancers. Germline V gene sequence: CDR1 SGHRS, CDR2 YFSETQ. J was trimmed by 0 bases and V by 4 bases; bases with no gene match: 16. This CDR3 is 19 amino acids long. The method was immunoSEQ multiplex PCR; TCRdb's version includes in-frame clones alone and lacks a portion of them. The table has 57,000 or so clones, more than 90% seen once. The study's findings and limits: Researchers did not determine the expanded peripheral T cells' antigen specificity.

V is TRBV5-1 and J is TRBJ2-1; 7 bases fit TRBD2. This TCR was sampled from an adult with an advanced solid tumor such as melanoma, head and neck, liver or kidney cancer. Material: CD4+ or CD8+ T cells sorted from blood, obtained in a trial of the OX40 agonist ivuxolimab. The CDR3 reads CASSLMGLAVLSSYNEQFF. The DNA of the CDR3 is TGCGCCAGCAGCCTGATGGGGCTAGCGGTTCTGAGCTCCTACAATGAGCAGTTCTTC.